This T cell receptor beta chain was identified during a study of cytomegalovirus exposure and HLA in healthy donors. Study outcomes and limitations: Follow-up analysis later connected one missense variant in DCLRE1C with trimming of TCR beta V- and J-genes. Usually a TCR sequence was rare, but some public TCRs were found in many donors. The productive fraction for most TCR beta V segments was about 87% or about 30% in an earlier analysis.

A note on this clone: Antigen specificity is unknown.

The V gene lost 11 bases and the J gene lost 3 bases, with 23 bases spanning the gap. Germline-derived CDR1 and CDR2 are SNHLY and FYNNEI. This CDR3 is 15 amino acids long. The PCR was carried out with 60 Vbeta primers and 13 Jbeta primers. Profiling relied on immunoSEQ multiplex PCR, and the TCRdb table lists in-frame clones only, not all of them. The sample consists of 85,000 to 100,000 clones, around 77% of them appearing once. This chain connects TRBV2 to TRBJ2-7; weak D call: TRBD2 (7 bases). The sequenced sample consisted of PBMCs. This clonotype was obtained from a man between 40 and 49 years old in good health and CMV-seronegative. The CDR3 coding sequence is TGTGCCGGCAAGTTGGGGGGGACAATGGACTACGAGCAGTACTTC. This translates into CAGKLGGTMDYEQYF.